The entry that follows covers one T cell receptor beta chain sequence. The T cells that were sequenced for TCR beta were CD8+ and CD4+ cells from blood. As controls, healthy donors matched for age and sex were used. Both CD4+ and CD8+ T cells were negatively isolated, and TEMRA cells underwent FACS enrichment. The CDR3 loop spans 12 amino acids. V was shortened by 4 bases and J by 3 bases, with 7 bases between the two germline ends. The germline V gene has CDR1 SGHNT and CDR2 YYREEE (reference sequence). This specimen comes from a study of CD8 T cells in Susac syndrome. The authors reverse transcribed roughly 0.5 to 1 ug RNA with random hexamers. Across 54 Vbeta and 13 Jbeta, TCR beta CDR3 was amplified with immunoSEQ multiplex PCR. TCRdb itself ran the immunoSEQ multiplex PCR reads through MiXCR, one entry per CDR3 protein. The sample lists about 190,000 distinct CDR3 sequences; 85% to 95% were seen once.

This receptor was identified in a human donor in good health. Sequencing was done on a sample of CD4+ T cells from PBMCs. This chain joins TRBV5-4 and TRBJ1-2, with D unresolved. In DNA, the CDR3 is TGTGCCAGCAGCGAAGATTACTATGGCTACACCTTC. This gives the protein CASSEDYYGYTF.